This paragraph covers one T cell receptor (beta chain) sequence. What it binds is unknown. Libraries were prepared by immunoSEQ multiplex PCR; TCRdb keeps only in-frame clonotypes and omits some of them. The sample contains some 150,000 clones, about 88% of which appear only once. This sample was included in a study of T cell responses to AZD1222 COVID-19 vaccine. Study-wide background: Second-dose intervals of approximately 4 or approximately 12 weeks were pooled. Broader study findings: None of the repertoires were sampled until the peak T cell response had passed. Recipients of AZD1222 seropositive at baseline numbered only 5 to 7.

The TCR sequence derives from an adult in good health. Sequencing was performed on peripheral blood, taken on day 0 of AZD1222 vaccination.

CDR3 residues: CASSQVLSSGGGPGGELFF. The DNA for the CDR3 is TGCGCCAGCAGCCAAGTTCTCTCTAGCGGCGGGGGGCCAGGCGGGGAGCTGTTTTTT. This chain connects TRBV4-3 to TRBJ2-2, with 8 bases lining up with TRBD2. Germline loops: CDR1 LGHNA, CDR2 YSLEER. The trim removed 1 base at V and 7 bases at J, leaving 17 bases unmatched. The CDR3 covers 19 residues.